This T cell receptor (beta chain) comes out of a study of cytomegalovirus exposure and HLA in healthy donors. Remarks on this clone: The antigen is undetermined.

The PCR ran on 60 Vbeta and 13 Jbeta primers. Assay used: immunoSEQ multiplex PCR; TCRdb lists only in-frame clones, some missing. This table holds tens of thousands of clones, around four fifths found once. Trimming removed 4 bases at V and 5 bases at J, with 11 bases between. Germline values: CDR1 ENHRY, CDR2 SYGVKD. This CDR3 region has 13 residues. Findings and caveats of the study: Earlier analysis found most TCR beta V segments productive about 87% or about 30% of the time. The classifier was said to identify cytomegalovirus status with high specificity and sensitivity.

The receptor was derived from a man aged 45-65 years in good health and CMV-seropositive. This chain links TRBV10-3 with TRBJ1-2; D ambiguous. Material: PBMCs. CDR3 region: CAISAPEGYGYTF. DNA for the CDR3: TGTGCCATCAGTGCCCCCGAGGGTTATGGCTACACCTTC.